The next 18 T cell receptor beta chains were all read from a single sample in a study of naive and memory T cell subsets. Two oligonucleotides, mixed equimolar, formed the beta constant-region primer covering TRBC1 and TRBC2. Nested alpha and beta constant-region primers with the SP2 primer drove four PCR rounds on ligated cDNA. MiXCR, run by TCRdb on the UMI-ligation and nested PCR reads, gives a single entry per CDR3 protein. The sample yields 20,000 to 25,000 distinct CDR3 sequences, more than 7% seen once. Sequencing was done on a sample of central memory CD8+ T cells from blood. All receptors derive from a human donor in good health.

The table lists this clonotype with a few counts. V gene TRBV20-1 combines with J gene TRBJ2-3; TRBD1 might be the D (5 bases). V shed 5 bases and J shed 3 bases, with 12 bases lying between them. The CDR3 consists of 13 residues. The germline CDR1 and CDR2 sequences are DFQATT and SNEGSKA (reference sequence). The CDR3 here is CSAPKGETDTQYF. Here the CDR3 DNA reads TGCAGTGCTCCAAAAGGGGAAACAGATACGCAGTATTTT.

This clonotype was detected only a few times. This rearrangement joins TRBV9 to TRBJ1-6; D is ambiguous. From germline, CDR1 is SGDLS and CDR2 YYNGEE. This CDR3 is 15 amino acids long. V lost 3 bases and J lost 5, with 12 bases in between. In nucleotides, the CDR3 is TGTGCCAGCAGCGGGGAAGGATCGGATAATTCACCCCTCCACTTT. It codes for CASSGEGSDNSPLHF.

This clonotype was detected a few times. The chain couples TRBV5-1 to TRBJ2-7; no clear D. Germline CDR1 is SGHRS and CDR2 is YFSETQ. Trimming took off 4 bases at V and 1 base at J, with 12 bases between the two ends. The CDR3 loop spans 14 amino acids. The CDR3 nucleotides read TGCGCCAGCAGCCCTCTCGACCCGTCCTACGAGCAGTACTTC. It is translated as CASSPLDPSYEQYF.

The rearrangement joins TRBV6-2 or TRBV6-3 to TRBJ2-7, with D maybe TRBD2 (6 bases). There are 13 residues in the CDR3. Trimming removed 5 bases at V and 7 bases at J, with 15 bases between. CDR1 is MNHEY and CDR2 is SVGEGT in the germline V gene. CDR3 coding DNA: TGTGCCAGCAGTAATTGGGAGGTGGAGGAGCAGTACTTC. It encodes CASSNWEVEEQYF.

The rearrangement links TRBV25-1 to TRBJ1-5; TRBD1 might be the D (6 bases). The CDR3 contains 13 residues. The ends were cut back, 2 bases at V and 6 bases at J, with 8 bases in the middle. Germline CDR1 is MGHDK and CDR2 is SYGVNS. The CDR3 protein is CASSETGIQPQHF. CDR3 coding DNA: TGTGCCAGCAGTGAAACAGGGATTCAGCCCCAGCATTTT.

V usage is TRBV6-2 or TRBV6-3 and J usage is TRBJ1-5, with D perhaps TRBD1 (5 bases). Germline-derived CDR1 and CDR2 are MNHEY and SVGEGT. The CDR3 length is 14 residues. V lost 5 bases, J lost 5 bases, and 13 bases lay in between. Here the CDR3 reads CASSTGPDYQPQHF. The CDR3 nucleotides are TGTGCCAGCAGTACAGGACCGGATTATCAGCCCCAGCATTTT.

V usage is TRBV6-6 and J usage is TRBJ2-2; 12 nucleotides align to TRBD1. The CDR3 loop spans 14 amino acids. The V segment lost 10 bases and the J segment 6 bases; nucleotides outside the gene matches: 6. Germline CDR1 is MNHNY and CDR2 is SVGAGI (reference sequence). CDR3: CAIPGQGAPGELFF. The CDR3 DNA is TGTGCCATACCGGGACAGGGGGCGCCCGGGGAGCTGTTTTTT.

This clonotype occurred many times. The chain is built from TRBV7-9 and TRBJ1-4; possible D gene TRBD1, 6 bases. Germline CDR1 SEHNR, CDR2 FQNEAQ (reference sequence). Trimming stripped 11 bases from V and 6 bases from J, with 13 bases between. The CDR3 length is 12 residues. The DNA for the CDR3 is TGTGCCGGCATACAGGGAGATGAAAAACTGTTTTTT. It translates to CAGIQGDEKLFF.

The chain links TRBV15 to TRBJ2-1, with D perhaps TRBD2 (6 bases). The CDR3 has 15 residues. Germline V CDR1 and CDR2: LNHNV, YYDKDF (reference sequence). Trimming shortened V by 4 bases and J by 6 bases, and 16 bases separated the two germline ends. CDR3 in DNA: TGTGCCACCAGCACCCGGGCGGTGGGGGGCAATGAGCAGTTCTTC. Its translation: CATSTRAVGGNEQFF.

In this sample, this clonotype turned up many times. V gene TRBV18 combines with J gene TRBJ1-2; 7 bases agree with TRBD1. Germline CDR1 KGHSH, CDR2 LQKENI. This CDR3 is 13 amino acids long. The ends lost 4 bases at V and 6 bases at J; junction bases unmatched: 5. The CDR3 DNA reads as TGTGCCAGCTCACAGACAGGGATTGATGGCTACACCTTC. This sequence encodes CASSQTGIDGYTF.

This clonotype was found a few times. Written as DNA, the CDR3 is TGTGCCAGCAGCGTGCGCAGCGGGAGTGTAGATACGCAGTATTTT. It codes for CASSVRSGSVDTQYF. The chain is built from TRBV9 and TRBJ2-3, with TRBD2 identical over 8 bases. CDR3 length: 15 residues. Per germline, CDR1 SGDLS and CDR2 YYNGEE. Unmatched junction bases numbered 7, after V lost 2 bases and J lost 5 bases.

The sample holds many counts of this clonotype. The rearrangement joins TRBV29-1 to TRBJ2-3; D perhaps matches TRBD2 (5 bases). V was pared by 1 base and J by 5 bases, with 16 bases between. CDR1 and CDR2 from the germline V gene are SQVTM and ANQGSEA. The CDR3 length is 15 residues. The DNA for the CDR3 is TGCAGCGTTGAAGGAGTGGGCAAGCGGCAAGATACGCAGTATTTT. As protein: CSVEGVGKRQDTQYF.

There are a few counts of this clonotype. The CDR3 spells CASSPMEDQETQYF. CDR3 in DNA: TGTGCCAGCAGCCCCATGGAAGACCAAGAGACCCAGTACTTC. This chain connects TRBV12-3 or TRBV12-4 to TRBJ2-5; D call uncertain. Trimming removed 6 bases at V and 0 bases at J, with 11 bases between. This CDR3 has 14 residues.

About this clonotype itself: A much larger clone lies one base from this, so it may be a read error. The rearrangement uses TRBV30 and TRBJ2-3; TRBD2 matches at 8 bases. The CDR3 sequence is 14 residues long. Per the germline V gene, CDR1 is GTSNPN and CDR2 is SVGIG (reference sequence). As DNA, the CDR3 is TGTGTCTGGAGTGGGACTAGGGCCACAGATACGCAGTATTTT. Amino acids: CVWSGTRATDTQYF.

This clonotype has more than one count but fewer than ten. The chain has TRBV20-1 and TRBJ2-3; 7 nucleotides match TRBD2. This CDR3 region has 17 residues. Trimming cost V 8 bases and J 1 base; bases outside gene matches: 18. Germline V gene data show CDR1 as DFQATT and CDR2 as SNEGSKA (reference sequence). CDR3 sequence: CSSNPPWGGGRTDTQYF. The CDR3 DNA reads TGCAGTTCAAATCCTCCTTGGGGGGGAGGACGCACAGATACGCAGTATTTT.

Concerning this clonotype: A much larger clone differs by one base, so this may be a read error. The chain couples TRBV28 to TRBJ2-5; D call uncertain. Germline V gene data show CDR1 as MDHEN and CDR2 as SYDVKM. The CDR3 runs 14 residues. CDR3 residues: CACSQRGNQETQYF. Here the CDR3 DNA reads TGTGCCTGCAGCCAACGTGGGAACCAAGAGACCCAGTACTTC.

At least ten counts were recorded for this clonotype. The CDR3 loop is CASSSWDRLYGYTF. CDR3 nucleotide sequence: TGTGCCAGCAGCTCTTGGGACAGACTCTATGGCTACACCTTC. The V and J genes are TRBV7-9 and TRBJ1-2; 7 positions agree with TRBD1. This CDR3 comprises 14 residues. V gave up 4 bases and J gave up 4 bases; unmatched junction bases: 6. CDR1 SEHNR and CDR2 FQNEAQ come from the germline V gene (reference sequence).

This clonotype was recorded at least ten times. This chain uses TRBV12-3 or TRBV12-4 with TRBJ2-1; D ambiguous. V was shortened by 7 bases and J by 4 bases, with 8 bases between the two germline ends. The CDR3 is 12 residues long. CDR3 in DNA: TGTGCCAGCATACATGGGTACAATGAGCAGTTCTTC. Amino acid sequence: CASIHGYNEQFF.